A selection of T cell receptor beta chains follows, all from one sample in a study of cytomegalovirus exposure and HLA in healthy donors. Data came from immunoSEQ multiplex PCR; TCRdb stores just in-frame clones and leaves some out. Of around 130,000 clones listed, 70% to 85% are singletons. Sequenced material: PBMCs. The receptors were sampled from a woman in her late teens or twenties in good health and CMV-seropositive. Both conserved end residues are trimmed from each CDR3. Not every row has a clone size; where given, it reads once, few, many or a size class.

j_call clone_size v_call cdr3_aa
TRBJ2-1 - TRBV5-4 ASSLDREVYNEQF
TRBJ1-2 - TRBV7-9 ASSARDRVSSGYT
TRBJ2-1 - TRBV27 ASRPDLASGVENEQF
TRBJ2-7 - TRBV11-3 ASSLNGGAVEQY
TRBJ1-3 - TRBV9 ASSVGSGQGIAGNTIY
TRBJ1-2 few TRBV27 ASSLSGLGYT
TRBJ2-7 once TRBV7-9 SSDAGSYEQY
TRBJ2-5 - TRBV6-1 ASSEAGTGEQETQY
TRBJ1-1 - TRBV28 ASYRGARIQSEAF
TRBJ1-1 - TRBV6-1 ASSEGRLEAF
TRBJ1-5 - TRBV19 ASTDRVYSNQPQH
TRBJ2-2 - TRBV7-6 ASSLAGQGANTGELF
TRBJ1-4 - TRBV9 ASSVEEWTPT
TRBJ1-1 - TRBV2 ASSGPRGTEAF
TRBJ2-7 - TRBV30 AWGEGISYEQY
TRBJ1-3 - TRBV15 ATSPRTGSSGNTIY
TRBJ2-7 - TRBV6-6 ASSYSTGTLSYEQY
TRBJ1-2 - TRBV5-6 ASSEIGTGALYGYT
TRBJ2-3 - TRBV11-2 ASSSNTDTQY
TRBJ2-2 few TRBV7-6 ASSSRQGNTGELF
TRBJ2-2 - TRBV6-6 ASRDQGKSGELF
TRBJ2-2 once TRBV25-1 ASSEDRPTGELF
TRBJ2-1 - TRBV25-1 ASSAYNEQF
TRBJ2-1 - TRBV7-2 ASSGLAVYNEQF
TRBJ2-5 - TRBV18 ASSPAGGETQY
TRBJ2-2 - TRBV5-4 ASSLDFINTGELF
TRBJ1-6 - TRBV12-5 ASAETSVRSPLH
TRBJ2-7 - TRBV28 ASSFVDTHYEQY
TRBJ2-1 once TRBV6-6 ASSYSGQGHNEQF
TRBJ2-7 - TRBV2 ASSAGQTYEQY
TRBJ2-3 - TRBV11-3 ASSPGSTDTQY